The 16 T cell receptor beta chains presented below share a single source sample, sequenced in a study of cytomegalovirus exposure and HLA in healthy donors. Both 60 Vbeta primers and 13 Jbeta primers went into the PCR. This table comes from immunoSEQ multiplex PCR, and its TCRdb copy is limited to in-frame clones, with some not included. The sample holds 150,000 to 200,000 clones, 75% to 85% seen once. Input material: PBMCs. These TCRs come from a woman between 50 and 59 years old in good health and CMV-seronegative.

This sequence joins TRBV4-3 and TRBJ2-3; D gene ambiguous. Germline V gene lookup returns CDR1 LGHNA and CDR2 YSLEER. The CDR3 sequence is 16 residues long. With 7 bases removed from V and 0 bases from J, the gap between germline ends came to 17 bases. CDR3 loop: CASTATLSDSTDTQYF. The CDR3 DNA is TGCGCCAGCACCGCGACTCTTTCGGATAGCACAGATACGCAGTATTTT.

The chain carries TRBV19 and TRBJ1-5; maybe TRBD1 (6 bases). From germline, CDR1 is LNHDA and CDR2 SQIVND (reference sequence). V gave up 8 bases and J gave up 4 bases, with 18 bases separating them. The CDR3 totals 15 residues. The CDR3 nucleotides read TGTGCCAGTCCCCCCGGGGGGGGCAGAAATCAGCCCCAGCATTTT. Its protein is CASPPGGGRNQPQHF.

The rearrangement joins TRBV28 to TRBJ2-7; maybe TRBD1 (6 bases). Trimming took off 7 bases at V and 3 bases at J, with 13 bases between the two ends. The CDR3 is 13 amino acids. Per the germline V gene, CDR1 is MDHEN and CDR2 is SYDVKM. The CDR3: CASNTGPVYEQYF. The CDR3, as DNA: TGTGCCAGCAACACAGGGCCGGTCTACGAGCAGTACTTC.

This clone was seen a single time. The chain is built from TRBV5-4 and TRBJ2-3; 8 nucleotides agree with TRBD1. After removal of 4 bases from V and 2 bases from J, the junction contained 6 bases not matched to a gene. The CDR3 extends over 15 amino acids. CDR1 and CDR2 (germline): SGHNT, YYREEE (reference sequence). The CDR3 reads CASSADRGNTDTQYF. CDR3 nucleotide sequence: TGTGCCAGCAGCGCTGACAGGGGAAACACAGATACGCAGTATTTT.

The chain uses TRBV5-5 and TRBJ2-3, with 10 nucleotides matching TRBD1. Germline CDR1 is SGHKS and CDR2 is YYEKEE (reference sequence). The length of the CDR3 is 16 residues. J lost 3 bases, V lost 4 bases, and 8 bases had no gene match. CDR3 coding DNA: TGTGCCAGCAGCCCGCACCGGGACAGGGGAACAGATACGCAGTATTTT. It translates to CASSPHRDRGTDTQYF.

The V gene is TRBV10-3, the J gene TRBJ2-1; TRBD2 agrees at 9 bases. The CDR3 covers 15 residues. From germline, CDR1 is ENHRY and CDR2 SYGVKD. Germline trimming cut 8 bases from V and 1 base from J; bases unmatched to any gene: 6. Here the CDR3 DNA reads TGTGCCATCGGCACGCGGGAGGGTTCCTACAATGAGCAGTTCTTC. Its translation: CAIGTREGSYNEQFF.

For this clone: Other DNA sequences in this sample translate to the same CDR3. The chain is built from TRBV18 and TRBJ2-7; 9 nucleotides agree with TRBD1. Germline V gene lookup returns CDR1 KGHSH and CDR2 LQKENI. This CDR3 has 15 amino acids. V gave up 1 base and J gave up 2 bases; unmatched junction bases: 3. CDR3 region: CASSPQGQGPYEQYF. CDR3 nucleotides: TGTGCCAGCTCACCACAGGGACAGGGTCCCTACGAGCAGTACTTC.

The J gene is TRBJ2-1, the V gene TRBV7-2; 9 bases are a match to TRBD1. This CDR3 contains 16 residues. Unmatched junction bases numbered 4, after V lost 2 bases and J lost 2 bases. Per germline, CDR1 SGHTA and CDR2 FQGNSA. CDR3 region: CASSLRDRGTYNEQFF. The CDR3 region has the DNA TGTGCCAGCAGCTTACGAGACAGGGGGACCTACAATGAGCAGTTCTTC.

The chain recombines TRBV28 with TRBJ2-1, with 13 bases matching TRBD2. V shed 3 bases and J 9 bases; nucleotides not matched to a gene: 8. The CDR3 runs 16 residues. The germline gives CDR1 MDHEN, CDR2 SYDVKM. CDR3: CASSLGGLAGVIEQFF. CDR3 DNA sequence: TGTGCCAGCAGTTTGGGTGGACTAGCGGGAGTAATTGAGCAGTTCTTC.

The gene calls are TRBV28 and TRBJ2-4, with D hard to call. The CDR3 spans 13 residues. With 3 bases removed from V and 7 bases from J, the gap between germline ends came to 10 bases. Germline V gives CDR1 MDHEN, CDR2 SYDVKM. The chain's CDR3 is CASSLERPNIQYF. The CDR3 DNA reads TGTGCCAGCAGTTTGGAGCGACCGAACATTCAGTACTTC.

The chain combines TRBV9 with TRBJ2-7, with D unresolved. The germline gives CDR1 SGDLS, CDR2 YYNGEE. This CDR3 spans 13 amino acids. The V gene lost 0 bases and the J gene lost 2 bases, with 6 bases spanning the gap. The CDR3 here is CASSVGVAYEQYF. The CDR3 region has the DNA TGTGCCAGCAGCGTAGGAGTAGCCTACGAGCAGTACTTC.

The chain links TRBV7-2 to TRBJ2-3, with 10 bases that match TRBD2. CDR1 and CDR2 (germline): SGHTA, FQGNSA. Trimming took 1 base from V and 3 from J; bases not matched to a gene: 1. The CDR3 sequence is 15 residues long. In nucleotides, the CDR3 is TGTGCCAGCAGCTTAGAACTAGCGGGAACAGATACGCAGTATTTT. This gives the protein CASSLELAGTDTQYF. Full variable domain (remainder filled in from reference TRBV7-2 and TRBJ2-3): GAGVSQSPSNKVTEKGKDVELRCDPISGHTALYWYRQSLGQGLEFLIYFQGNSAPDKSGLPSDRFSAERTGGSVSTLTIQRTQQEDSAVYLCASSLELAGTDTQYFGPGTRLTVL.

V gene TRBV28 combines with J gene TRBJ2-7; 9 nucleotides line up with TRBD2. V dropped 5 bases and J dropped 2; count of bases not matched to a gene: 10. The CDR3 loop spans 16 amino acids. Germline V gene lookup returns CDR1 MDHEN and CDR2 SYDVKM. CDR3 coding DNA: TGTGCCAGCAGTCCGACGGCTAGCGGGGTAACCTACGAGCAGTACTTC. It yields the protein CASSPTASGVTYEQYF.

V is TRBV2 and J is TRBJ1-2; no definite D call. Germline V gene sequence: CDR1 SNHLY, CDR2 FYNNEI. The CDR3 contains 12 residues. Trimming left V 2 bases short and J 5 bases short, with 6 bases between. The chain's CDR3 is CASSESPYGYTF. The CDR3 region has the DNA TGTGCCAGCAGTGAATCCCCGTATGGCTACACCTTC. The variable domain in full, completed from reference TRBV2 and TRBJ1-2, reads EPEVTQTPSHQVTQMGQEVILRCVPISNHLYFYWYRQILGQKVEFLVSFYNNEISEKSEIFDDQFSVERPDGSNFTLKIRSTKLEDSAMYFCASSESPYGYTFGSGTRLTVV.

The chain joins TRBV7-2 to TRBJ2-5; 9 bases line up with TRBD2. The V gene end was trimmed by 3 bases and the J gene end by 2 bases; junction bases not matched to a gene: 13. Germline V gives CDR1 SGHTA, CDR2 FQGNSA. This CDR3 contains 18 residues. CDR3 sequence reads: CASSLKPAGGGTQETQYF. DNA for the CDR3: TGTGCCAGCAGCTTGAAACCAGCGGGAGGAGGGACACAAGAGACCCAGTACTTC.

The chain combines TRBV4-1 with TRBJ2-1; 10 bases line up with TRBD2. Germline CDR1 MGHRA, CDR2 YSYEKL. The CDR3 sequence is 16 residues long. Unmatched junction bases numbered 5, after V lost 0 bases and J lost 6 bases. The CDR3 region is CASSQDLAGGPNEQFF. DNA of the CDR3: TGCGCCAGCAGCCAAGATTTAGCGGGAGGCCCCAATGAGCAGTTCTTC.